The 32 T cell receptor beta chains listed next were all sequenced from one sample in a study of shared clonotypes between healthy human individuals. TCRdb's table, derived via immunoSEQ multiplex PCR, lists solely in-frame clones and lacks some. Here the sample spans about 1.1 million clones, around 78% being singletons. Sequencing was performed on memory CD4+ T cells from PBMCs. Described subset: CD45RA-negative fraction. The receptors shown here come from a man between 18 and 29 years old in good health. Some clones in this sample may be carry-over from other donors' samples.

Details on this clone: The junction departs from the called germline gene at one end, perhaps through a read error. The chain has TRBV5-4 and TRBJ2-3; 13 nucleotides agree with TRBD2. This CDR3 has 14 amino acids. Germline lookup yields CDR1 SGHNT and CDR2 YYREEE (reference sequence). The CDR3 is CASSLRTSGSPADF. The CDR3 DNA reads TGTGCCAGCAGCCTTCGGACTAGCGGGAGCCCTGCGGATTTT.

This clone was seen more than once but under ten times. V gene TRBV7-2 combines with J gene TRBJ2-3; D perhaps matches TRBD2 (6 bases). Germline values: CDR1 SGHTA, CDR2 FQGNSA. The CDR3 has 14 amino acids. Trimming took 3 bases from V and 2 from J, leaving 9 bases between them. The DNA of the CDR3 is TGTGCCAGCAGCTTGATAGCGGTCACAGATACGCAGTATTTT. It translates to CASSLIAVTDTQYF.

This clone occurred a few times. This chain connects TRBV5-4 to TRBJ2-5; D perhaps matches TRBD1 (5 bases). Deletions cut 2 bases from V and 4 bases from J, with 15 bases between. This CDR3 region has 15 residues. Germline CDR1 and CDR2: SGHNT and YYREEE (reference sequence). The CDR3 is CASSFHQGSGETQYF. In DNA, the CDR3 is TGTGCCAGCAGCTTTCATCAGGGTTCGGGAGAGACCCAGTACTTC.

This clone was observed once. The chain employs TRBV2 and TRBJ2-5, with D maybe TRBD1 (5 bases). This CDR3 is built from 14 residues. Trimming took off 6 bases at V and 2 bases at J, with 13 bases between the two ends. Germline V CDR1 and CDR2: SNHLY, FYNNEI. The CDR3 DNA reads TGTGCCAGCAGAAGGGGTCGGAAACAAGAGACCCAGTACTTC. This codes for CASRRGRKQETQYF.

V usage is TRBV11-2 and J usage is TRBJ2-3, with TRBD2 identical over 11 bases. The CDR3 length is 16 residues. The V segment lost 3 bases and the J segment 8 bases; nucleotides outside the gene matches: 10. From germline, CDR1 is SGHAT and CDR2 FQNNGV. CDR3 amino acids: CASSFGLAGGVGTQYF. CDR3 nucleotide sequence: TGTGCCAGCAGCTTTGGACTAGCGGGCGGAGTGGGTACGCAGTATTTT.

The rearrangement links TRBV7-2 to TRBJ2-1; TRBD2 agrees at 7 bases. The CDR3 length is 17 residues. Germline V gene data show CDR1 as SGHTA and CDR2 as FQGNSA. Trimming at V came to 5 bases and at J to 1 base, leaving 11 bases not matched to a gene. The DNA for the CDR3 is TGTGCCAGCAGCCCGGCTAGCGGAGGAAAATCCTACAATGAGCAGTTCTTC. Its translation: CASSPASGGKSYNEQFF.

V is TRBV6-5 and J is TRBJ2-7; 8 bases map to TRBD2. V trimming: 0 bases; J trimming: 0 bases; junction bases outside the gene matches: 4. Germline-derived CDR1 and CDR2 are MNHEY and SVGAGI. The CDR3 contains 16 residues. The CDR3 here is CASSYSSAGGSYEQYF. Written as DNA, the CDR3 is TGTGCCAGCAGTTACTCTTCCGCGGGGGGCTCCTACGAGCAGTACTTC.

The J gene is TRBJ2-7, the V gene TRBV7-8; perhaps TRBD1 as D (5 bases). The CDR3 has 13 amino acids. Deletions cut 2 bases from V and 6 bases from J, with 11 bases between. From germline, CDR1 is SGHVS and CDR2 FQNEAQ. CDR3 sequence (DNA): TGTGCCAGCAGCTTACTGGGGCTAGGCGAGCAGTACTTC. Translating gives CASSLLGLGEQYF.

The V gene is TRBV7-2, the J gene TRBJ1-1; D is unresolved. The CDR3 consists of 13 residues. Trimming removed 4 bases at V and 0 bases at J, with 6 bases between. Germline V gives CDR1 SGHTA, CDR2 FQGNSA. CDR3 sequence reads: CASSYSLNTEAFF. As DNA, the CDR3 is TGTGCCAGCAGCTACAGTTTGAACACTGAAGCTTTCTTT.

The chain employs TRBV2 and TRBJ2-5; maybe TRBD2 (5 bases). CDR3 size: 14 residues. V was pared by 6 bases and J by 4 bases, with 15 bases between. Germline V lookup: CDR1 SNHLY, CDR2 FYNNEI. CDR3 DNA: TGTGCCAGCAGACCGAGCCAAAGCGGAGAGACCCAGTACTTC. Encoded protein: CASRPSQSGETQYF. Full variable domain (remainder filled in from reference TRBV2 and TRBJ2-5): EPEVTQTPSHQVTQMGQEVILRCVPISNHLYFYWYRQILGQKVEFLVSFYNNEISEKSEIFDDQFSVERPDGSNFTLKIRSTKLEDSAMYFCASRPSQSGETQYFGPGTRLLVL.

Comments on this clone: Other DNA sequences in the same sample also yield this CDR3. The chain is built from TRBV5-1 and TRBJ1-2; D unclear. V was shortened by 0 bases and J by 2 bases, with 5 bases between the two germline ends. The CDR3 runs 13 residues. The V gene's germline CDR1 is SGHRS and CDR2 YFSETQ. The CDR3 DNA reads TGCGCCAGCAGCTTGGTCAGGAACTATGGCTACACCTTC. Translating it yields CASSLVRNYGYTF. Drawing the rest from reference TRBV5-1 and TRBJ1-2, the complete variable domain is KAGVTQTPRYLIKTRGQQVTLSCSPISGHRSVSWYQQTPGQGLQFLFEYFSETQRNKGNFPGRFSGRQFSNSRSEMNVSTLELGDSALYLCASSLVRNYGYTFGSGTRLTVV.

The chain carries TRBV5-6 and TRBJ1-1; the match to TRBD1 covers 9 bases. This CDR3 has 16 residues. After removal of 4 bases from V and 7 bases from J, the junction contained 14 bases not matched to a gene. Germline CDR1 and CDR2: SGHDT and YYEEEE. The CDR3 nucleotides are TGTGCCAGCAGCCACCCAATCCGGGACAGGGATGATGAAGCTTTCTTT. Translating gives CASSHPIRDRDDEAFF.

This rearrangement joins TRBV28 to TRBJ1-2, with D tentatively TRBD1 (5 bases). CDR3 length: 14 amino acids. Trimming stripped 3 bases from V and 0 bases from J, with 8 bases between. Germline loops: CDR1 MDHEN, CDR2 SYDVKM. CDR3 sequence (DNA): TGTGCCAGCAGTTTTCAGGGCTCTAACTATGGCTACACCTTC. Translating gives CASSFQGSNYGYTF.

The V gene is TRBV9, the J gene TRBJ1-2; D gene uncertain. The CDR3 spans 15 residues. Germline-derived CDR1 and CDR2 are SGDLS and YYNGEE. The ends were cut back, 2 bases at V and 6 bases at J, with 17 bases in the middle. CDR3 in amino acids: CASSVDPSKLDGYTF. The CDR3 DNA is TGTGCCAGCAGCGTTGACCCTTCTAAACTTGATGGCTACACCTTC.

The sample holds many counts of this clone. The chain employs TRBV28 and TRBJ2-3; D perhaps matches TRBD2 (6 bases). Germline assignment: CDR1 MDHEN and CDR2 SYDVKM. There are 13 residues in the CDR3. Trimming pared 7 bases from V and 2 bases from J, leaving 10 bases between. CDR3 DNA sequence: TGTGCCAGCATTGGGACTTCCACAGATACGCAGTATTTT. Translating gives CASIGTSTDTQYF.

This chain connects TRBV2 to TRBJ2-7; D gene uncertain. Per germline, CDR1 SNHLY and CDR2 FYNNEI. V was clipped by 6 bases and J by 1 base, with 7 bases between them. The CDR3 has 12 amino acids. The CDR3 sequence: CASRVESYEQYF. The DNA for the CDR3 is TGTGCCAGCAGGGTAGAGTCCTACGAGCAGTACTTC.

This clone was observed a handful of times. The chain is built from TRBV29-1 and TRBJ1-1; maybe TRBD1 (5 bases). This CDR3 spans 12 amino acids. The V gene's germline CDR1 is SQVTM and CDR2 ANQGSEA. Trimming took 7 bases from V and 4 from J, leaving 13 bases between them. This CDR3 is CSAQDTGTEAFF. CDR3 bases: TGCAGCGCTCAGGACACGGGCACTGAAGCTTTCTTT.

This chain links TRBV18 with TRBJ2-2; D is tentatively TRBD1 or TRBD2 (5 bases each). The CDR3 has 16 residues. V lost 3 bases and J 0 bases, leaving 11 bases between the germline ends. CDR1 is KGHSH, CDR2 LQKENI, per germline. CDR3 in amino acids: CASSPRGSANTGELFF. CDR3 nucleotides: TGTGCCAGCTCACCGAGGGGCAGCGCGAACACCGGGGAGCTGTTTTTT.

This rearrangement joins TRBV7-9 to TRBJ2-7, with D possibly TRBD2 on 6 matching bases. The CDR3 has 12 residues. V dropped 4 bases and J dropped 12 bases, with 16 bases sitting between them. Looked up from germline, CDR1 is SEHNR and CDR2 is FQNEAQ (reference sequence). Written as DNA, the CDR3 is TGTGCCAGCAGCTCAGGAGGGCCATACTCGTACTTC. It is translated as CASSSGGPYSYF.

This clone was detected only once. V gene TRBV4-1 combines with J gene TRBJ2-1; D remains ambiguous. V was pared by 3 bases and J by 0 bases, with 18 bases between. The germline CDR1 and CDR2 sequences are MGHRA and YSYEKL. The CDR3 contains 18 residues. CDR3 sequence: CASSHLGRQRTSYNEQFF. CDR3 nucleotide sequence: TGCGCCAGCAGCCACCTCGGCCGGCAGCGTACCTCCTACAATGAGCAGTTCTTC.

Ten or more counts support this clone. CDR3 in DNA: TGTGCCTGGAATAAGGCGGGAAATCAGCCCCAGCATTTT. Encoded protein: CAWNKAGNQPQHF. J is TRBJ1-5 and V is TRBV30; D call uncertain. The CDR3 sequence is 13 residues long. Trimming took 4 bases from V and 4 from J, leaving 11 bases between them. The germline V gene has CDR1 GTSNPN and CDR2 SVGIG (reference sequence).

The chain couples TRBV5-1 to TRBJ2-3; D gene unclear. Between the trimmed V and J ends, which lost 0 bases and 1 base, there was a span of 12 bases. CDR1 is SGHRS, CDR2 YFSETQ, per germline. The CDR3 extends over 16 amino acids. Here the CDR3 reads CASSLVWRSGTDTQYF. CDR3 in DNA: TGCGCCAGCAGCTTGGTTTGGCGGAGCGGCACAGATACGCAGTATTTT.

The chain carries TRBV5-8 and TRBJ2-1; D is undetermined. V lost 4 bases, J lost 1 base, and 18 bases lay in between. The CDR3 runs 17 residues. The germline V gene has CDR1 SGHTS and CDR2 YDEGEE. In nucleotides, the CDR3 is TGTGCCAGCAGCCACACCGTTATCTGGCCGTCCTACAATGAGCAGTTCTTC. The encoded protein is CASSHTVIWPSYNEQFF.

The gene calls are TRBV7-2 and TRBJ1-3; D remains ambiguous. The CDR3 loop spans 16 amino acids. V shed 5 bases and J shed 1 base, with 15 bases lying between them. Germline assignment: CDR1 SGHTA and CDR2 FQGNSA. The CDR3 here is CASSLQQELSGNTIYF. The CDR3 bases are TGTGCCAGCAGCCTACAGCAGGAACTGTCTGGAAACACCATATATTTT.

This CDR3 is CASSIDGALDIQYF. CDR3 nucleotide sequence: TGTGCCAGCAGTATCGACGGGGCGTTGGACATTCAGTACTTC. The chain has TRBV2 and TRBJ2-4; D is tentatively TRBD1 or TRBD2 (5 bases each). This CDR3 comprises 14 residues. In germline, CDR1 is SNHLY, CDR2 FYNNEI. Trimming removed 5 bases at V and 8 bases at J, with 16 bases between.

The chain links TRBV19 to TRBJ2-6; D uncertain. With 3 bases removed from V and 0 bases from J, the gap between germline ends came to 9 bases. The CDR3 extends over 16 amino acids. CDR1 is LNHDA and CDR2 is SQIVND in the germline V gene (reference sequence). CDR3 sequence: CASSILGYSGANVLTF. As DNA, the CDR3 is TGTGCCAGTAGTATTCTGGGATACTCTGGGGCCAACGTCCTGACTTTC.

The V call is TRBV9, the J call TRBJ1-2; D call uncertain. CDR3 length: 15 amino acids. The germline CDR1 and CDR2 sequences are SGDLS and YYNGEE. V was cut by 4 bases and J by 5 bases, with 18 bases left in between. The CDR3 is CASSPHSAVTYGYTF. Here the CDR3 DNA reads TGTGCCAGCAGCCCCCACTCGGCCGTTACATATGGCTACACCTTC.

The V call is TRBV7-2, the J call TRBJ1-3; 7 nucleotides agree with TRBD1. CDR1 and CDR2 (germline): SGHTA, FQGNSA. The ends lost 5 bases at V and 2 bases at J; junction bases unmatched: 6. The CDR3 contains 15 residues. The CDR3 spells CASSPRGQAGNTIYF. The CDR3 coding sequence is TGTGCCAGCAGCCCCCGAGGACAGGCTGGAAACACCATATATTTT.

V and J are TRBV4-1 and TRBJ2-3; possibly TRBD2 for D (5 bases). V shed 0 bases and J shed 5 bases, with 6 bases lying between them. This CDR3 contains 13 residues. The germline V gene has CDR1 MGHRA and CDR2 YSYEKL. The CDR3 DNA sequence: TGCGCCAGCAGCCAAGAAGGAGGAGATACGCAGTATTTT. Translating it yields CASSQEGGDTQYF.

This chain uses TRBV27 with TRBJ1-4, with 7 bases that match TRBD1. CDR1 is MNHEY, CDR2 SMNVEV, per germline (reference sequence). CDR3 length: 16 amino acids. The junction had 14 bases not matched to a gene; V was cut back by 6 bases and J by 7 bases. This CDR3 reads CASRNGQVAASEKLFF. The CDR3 DNA reads as TGTGCCAGCAGGAACGGACAGGTTGCTGCAAGTGAAAAACTGTTTTTT.

For this clone: At the DNA level, this CDR3 is encoded by other sequences in the same sample as well. The genes are TRBV7-2 and TRBJ1-2, with TRBD1 identical over 7 bases. Per germline, CDR1 SGHTA and CDR2 FQGNSA. J was trimmed by 7 bases and V by 1 base; bases with no gene match: 6. CDR3 size: 14 residues. CDR3 sequence: CASSLVGQGGGYTF. CDR3 nucleotides: TGTGCCAGCAGCTTAGTAGGGCAGGGGGGTGGCTACACCTTC. Supplemented by reference TRBV7-2 and TRBJ1-2, the full variable domain reads GAGVSQSPSNKVTEKGKDVELRCDPISGHTALYWYRQSLGQGLEFLIYFQGNSAPDKSGLPSDRFSAERTGGSVSTLTIQRTQQEDSAVYLCASSLVGQGGGYTFGSGTRLTVV.

Notes on this clone: Additional DNA sequences in this sample encode the identical CDR3. The rearrangement uses TRBV7-9 and TRBJ2-3, with 7 bases aligning to TRBD2. The CDR3 spans 15 residues. The V gene's germline CDR1 is SEHNR and CDR2 FQNEAQ (reference sequence). With V trimmed by 4 bases and J by 0 bases, 4 bases remained unmatched. This chain's CDR3 is CASSSRLASTDTQYF. CDR3 sequence (DNA): TGTGCCAGCAGCTCCAGACTAGCTAGCACAGATACGCAGTATTTT.